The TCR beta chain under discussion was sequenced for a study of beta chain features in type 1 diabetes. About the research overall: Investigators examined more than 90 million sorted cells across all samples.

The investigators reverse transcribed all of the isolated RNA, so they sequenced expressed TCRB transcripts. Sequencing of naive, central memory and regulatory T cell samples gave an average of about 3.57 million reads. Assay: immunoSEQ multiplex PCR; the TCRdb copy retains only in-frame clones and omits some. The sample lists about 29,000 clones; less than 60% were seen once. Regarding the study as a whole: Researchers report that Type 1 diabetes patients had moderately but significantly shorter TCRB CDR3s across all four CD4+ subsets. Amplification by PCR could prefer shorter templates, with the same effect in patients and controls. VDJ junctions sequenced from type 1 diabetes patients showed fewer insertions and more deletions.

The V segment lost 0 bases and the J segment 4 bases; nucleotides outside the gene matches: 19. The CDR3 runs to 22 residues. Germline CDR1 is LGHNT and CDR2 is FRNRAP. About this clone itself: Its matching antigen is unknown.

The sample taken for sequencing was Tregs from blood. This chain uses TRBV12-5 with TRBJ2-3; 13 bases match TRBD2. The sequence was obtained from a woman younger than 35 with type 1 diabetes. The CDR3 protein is CASGLVPTGVWTSGRLADTQYF. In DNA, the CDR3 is TGTGCTAGTGGTTTGGTACCGACGGGGGTGTGGACTAGCGGGAGACTCGCAGATACGCAGTATTTT.